This TCR beta chain was found in a study of OX40 agonist ivuxolimab in advanced cancers. Only in-frame clones appear in the TCRdb table, and some are missing; sequencing was by immunoSEQ multiplex PCR. The repertoire holds around 72,000 clones, with about 86% as singletons. Comments on this clone: The antigen is unknown.

Germline lookup yields CDR1 WNHNN and CDR2 SYGVQD (reference sequence). Trimming removed 8 bases at V and 2 bases at J, with 12 bases between. This CDR3 has 14 residues. Points from the study as a whole: The average count of expanded clones was higher among CD8+ T cells than among CD4+.

The starting material was CD4+ or CD8+ T cells sorted from blood, obtained in a trial of the OX40 agonist ivuxolimab. This chain links TRBV10-1 with TRBJ2-2; tentative D call: TRBD1 (6 bases). This clonotype was sampled from an adult with an advanced solid tumor such as melanoma, head and neck, liver or kidney cancer. CDR3 protein: CASARGVNTGELFF. The CDR3 DNA follows: TGCGCCAGCGCCAGGGGCGTTAACACCGGGGAGCTGTTTTTT.